The 19 T cell receptor beta chains below were found in one sample sequenced in a study of blood T cell repertoires in COVID-19. TCRdb's table, derived via immunoSEQ multiplex PCR, lists solely in-frame clones and lacks some. The sample shows 60,000 to 85,000 clones, roughly 80% of them seen only once. The specimen sequenced was peripheral blood. The receptors shown here come from a human donor in a cohort sampled during active COVID-19.

The rearrangement links TRBV7-2 to TRBJ2-3; TRBD2 matches at 15 bases. Germline lookup yields CDR1 SGHTA and CDR2 FQGNSA. The CDR3 length is 15 residues. The ends lost 5 bases at V and 12 bases at J; junction bases unmatched: 9. CDR3 residues: CASSRTSGRAMFQYF. The CDR3 DNA reads as TGTGCCAGCAGCCGGACTAGCGGGAGGGCCATGTTTCAGTATTTT.

The chain employs TRBV13 and TRBJ1-5; D unresolved. The CDR3 is 14 amino acids. Germline loops: CDR1 PRHDT, CDR2 FYEKMQ (reference sequence). V was cut by 1 base and J by 5 bases, with 9 bases left in between. CDR3 DNA sequence: TGTGCCAGCAGCTTAGCTGGCGGGGATCAGCCCCAGCATTTT. It is translated as CASSLAGGDQPQHF.

V and J are TRBV6-2 or TRBV6-3 and TRBJ2-2, with TRBD2 identical over 8 bases. V dropped 6 bases and J dropped 1; count of bases not matched to a gene: 10. The CDR3 consists of 17 residues. Germline CDR1 MNHEY, CDR2 SVGEGT. CDR3 residues: CASSPHGGGLNTGELFF. The CDR3 nucleotides are TGTGCCAGCAGCCCCCACGGCGGGGGGTTGAACACCGGGGAGCTGTTTTTT.

The chain is built from TRBV18 and TRBJ1-3; D uncertain. Trimming left V 3 bases short and J 4 bases short, with 16 bases between. Germline CDR1 and CDR2: KGHSH and LQKENI. This CDR3 has 16 residues. The CDR3 sequence: CASSPNEWASGNTIYF. The CDR3 bases are TGTGCCAGCTCACCTAACGAATGGGCCTCGGGAAACACCATATATTTT.

The V gene is TRBV24-1, the J gene TRBJ2-7; D gene unclear. V was shortened by 4 bases and J by 0 bases, with 12 bases between the two germline ends. The CDR3 length is 15 residues. Germline V gene data show CDR1 as KGHDR and CDR2 as SFDVKD. CDR3 in DNA: TGTGCCACCAGTGACTCCACCGGTGTCTCCTACGAGCAGTACTTC. Translated: CATSDSTGVSYEQYF.

V and J are TRBV5-8 and TRBJ2-1; 7 positions match TRBD1. This CDR3 has 16 residues. Germline CDR1 SGHTS, CDR2 YDEGEE. V gave up 5 bases and J gave up 1 base; unmatched junction bases: 9. This chain's CDR3 is CASRGWRQGSYNEQFF. The CDR3 DNA sequence: TGTGCCAGCAGAGGCTGGCGACAGGGTTCCTACAATGAGCAGTTCTTC.

The chain links TRBV10-3 to TRBJ1-2; maybe TRBD1 (6 bases). Germline lookup yields CDR1 ENHRY and CDR2 SYGVKD. The CDR3 has 13 residues. The V and J ends lost 6 bases and 5 bases respectively, with 13 bases between them. This chain's CDR3 is CAIRETGQYGYTF. DNA for the CDR3: TGTGCCATCAGGGAGACAGGTCAATATGGCTACACCTTC.

The chain recombines TRBV12-5 with TRBJ1-2; D is possibly TRBD1 (5 bases). CDR3 size: 16 residues. The V end was cut by 4 bases, the J end by 6 bases, with 21 bases between. The germline gives CDR1 LGHNT, CDR2 FRNRAP. CDR3: CASGSGTSRTLHGYTF. CDR3 sequence (DNA): TGTGCTAGTGGTTCAGGGACTTCACGAACCTTACATGGCTACACCTTC.

The chain uses TRBV14 and TRBJ2-1; 7 nucleotides match TRBD1. The J segment lost 2 bases and the V segment lost 6 bases, leaving 7 bases of the junction unmatched. This CDR3 region has 15 residues. The germline V gene has CDR1 SGHDN and CDR2 FVKESK. The CDR3 DNA follows: TGTGCCAGCAGGTGGGGTCAGGGGGCCTACAATGAGCAGTTCTTC. Translation gives CASRWGQGAYNEQFF.

The chain combines TRBV7-8 with TRBJ1-1; 7 positions agree with TRBD1. The CDR3 covers 16 residues. The V segment lost 5 bases and the J segment 0 bases; nucleotides outside the gene matches: 9. Germline V gene sequence: CDR1 SGHVS, CDR2 FQNEAQ. CDR3 sequence reads: CASSIRLGQMNTEAFF. The CDR3 DNA is TGTGCCAGCAGCATTCGTTTGGGACAGATGAACACTGAAGCTTTCTTT.

The CDR3 spells CASSFGGRTNEKLFF. The CDR3 nucleotides read TGCGCCAGCAGCTTTGGTGGCCGAACTAATGAAAAACTGTTTTTT. This rearrangement joins TRBV5-1 to TRBJ1-4; D gene ambiguous. Germline values: CDR1 SGHRS, CDR2 YFSETQ. V gave up 2 bases and J gave up 1 base, with 9 bases separating them. This CDR3 has 15 amino acids. The full variable domain, with the rest looked up from reference TRBV5-1 and TRBJ1-4, is KAGVTQTPRYLIKTRGQQVTLSCSPISGHRSVSWYQQTPGQGLQFLFEYFSETQRNKGNFPGRFSGRQFSNSRSEMNVSTLELGDSALYLCASSFGGRTNEKLFFGSGTQLSVL.

This chain uses TRBV6-6 with TRBJ1-2; the match to TRBD1 covers 7 bases. Germline-derived CDR1 and CDR2 are MNHNY and SVGAGI (reference sequence). CDR3 length: 13 residues. V lost 5 bases, J lost 4 bases, and 4 bases stayed unmatched. The CDR3, as DNA: TGTGCCAGCAGTACCGACAGGGCCTATGGCTACACCTTC. Encoded protein: CASSTDRAYGYTF.

CDR3 in DNA: TGTGCCAGCTCCCTCGACAGGGGGGATTTTGAAAAACTGTTTTTT. Residues: CASSLDRGDFEKLFF. The chain joins TRBV18 to TRBJ1-4; 9 nucleotides agree with TRBD1. The CDR3 consists of 15 residues. The V gene's germline CDR1 is KGHSH and CDR2 LQKENI. V lost 6 bases, J lost 7 bases, and 9 bases stayed unmatched. Variable domain in full (rest from reference TRBV18 and TRBJ1-4): NAGVMQNPRHLVRRRGQEARLRCSPMKGHSHVYWYRQLPEEGLKFMVYLQKENIIDESGMPKERFSAEFPKEGPSILRIQQVVRGDSAAYFCASSLDRGDFEKLFFGSGTQLSVL.

This sequence joins TRBV3-1 (or the pseudogene TRBV3-2) and TRBJ1-6; D gene unclear. The CDR3 covers 16 residues. The germline CDR1 and CDR2 sequences are LGHDT and YNNKEL (reference sequence). Trimming stripped 4 bases from V and 1 base from J, with 11 bases between. CDR3 protein: CASSRSVSSYNSPLHF. The CDR3 nucleotides read TGTGCCAGCAGCCGCTCTGTGAGTTCCTATAATTCACCCCTCCACTTT.

The chain joins TRBV19 to TRBJ2-3; TRBD2 might be the D (6 bases). The CDR3 contains 14 residues. Germline CDR1 LNHDA, CDR2 SQIVND (reference sequence). The V gene lost 0 bases and the J gene lost 6 bases, with 10 bases spanning the gap. The CDR3 loop is CASSIDRGWDTQYF. CDR3 DNA sequence: TGTGCCAGTAGTATAGATCGGGGGTGGGATACGCAGTATTTT.

The rearrangement links TRBV9 to TRBJ2-5; TRBD2 aligns across 7 bases. The CDR3 has 15 amino acids. The V segment lost 3 bases and the J segment 1 base; nucleotides outside the gene matches: 6. Germline V gives CDR1 SGDLS, CDR2 YYNGEE. CDR3: CASSGWEGLQETQYF. The CDR3 nucleotides read TGTGCCAGCAGCGGGTGGGAGGGCCTCCAAGAGACCCAGTACTTC.

CDR3 nucleotide sequence: TGCAGCGGTGGACAGGGTAGTTTGGGCTACACCTTC. Protein product: CSGGQGSLGYTF. V usage is TRBV29-1 and J usage is TRBJ1-2; 8 bases map to TRBD1. This CDR3 contains 12 residues. The germline CDR1 and CDR2 sequences are SQVTM and ANQGSEA. The junction had 9 bases not matched to a gene; V was cut back by 7 bases and J by 8 bases.

This chain joins TRBV7-8 and TRBJ1-1, with a possible D match to TRBD1 (5 bases). CDR1 and CDR2 (germline): SGHVS, FQNEAQ. V lost 1 base and J lost 1, with 7 bases in between. The CDR3 sequence is 14 residues long. The CDR3 loop is CASSLVQGNTEAFF. CDR3 sequence (DNA): TGTGCCAGCAGCTTAGTGCAGGGGAACACTGAAGCTTTCTTT. Together with reference TRBV7-8 and TRBJ1-1, the CDR3 gives the full variable domain: GAGVSQSPRYKVAKRGQDVALRCDPISGHVSLFWYQQALGQGPEFLTYFQNEAQLDKSGLPSDRFFAERPEGSVSTLKIQRTQQEDSAVYLCASSLVQGNTEAFFGQGTRLTVV.

The chain uses TRBV5-1 and TRBJ1-1, with a tentative D call TRBD1 (5 bases). Trimming removed 5 bases at V and 1 base at J, with 6 bases between. Germline loops: CDR1 SGHRS, CDR2 YFSETQ. CDR3 length: 12 residues. The CDR3 DNA follows: TGCGCCAGCAGTCAGGGGAACACTGAAGCTTTCTTT. It codes for CASSQGNTEAFF.